Sequencing of this T cell receptor (beta chain) was carried out in a study of shared clonotypes between healthy human individuals. Across the study: Every donor yielded three CD4 naive, three CD4 memory, two CD8 naive and one CD8 memory plate.

Donors comprised only Caucasian adults living in Nashville, Tennessee. CDR3 length: 14 amino acids. Trimming at V came to 5 bases and at J to 4 bases, leaving 6 bases not matched to a gene. Germline V gene lookup returns CDR1 SGHTA and CDR2 FQGNSA. Original data processing: Without quality scores, immunoSEQ junctional reads could not be filtered like full-length reads. Generated by immunoSEQ multiplex PCR, the TCRdb table keeps only in-frame clones and is missing some. For V, J and clone size, that table is used; D and trimming come from the DNA. The sample gives some 2,000,000 clones, roughly 95% of which show up once; more than 0.1% is in the top ten.

This receptor was identified in a man aged 18 to 29 in good health. The chain joins TRBV7-2 to TRBJ1-2; 8 positions match TRBD1. Sequencing used naive CD4+ T cells sorted from blood. Subset reported: CD45RA+ positively selected. CDR3 in DNA: TGTGCCAGCAGCCCTTGGACAGGGTCCTATGGCTACACCTTC. This encodes CASSPWTGSYGYTF. The complete variable domain, with remaining parts taken from reference TRBV7-2 and TRBJ1-2, reads GAGVSQSPSNKVTEKGKDVELRCDPISGHTALYWYRQSLGQGLEFLIYFQGNSAPDKSGLPSDRFSAERTGGSVSTLTIQRTQQEDSAVYLCASSPWTGSYGYTFGSGTRLTVV.